What follows are 21 T cell receptor beta chains derived from one specimen sequenced in a study of beta chain features in type 1 diabetes. Expressed TCRB transcripts were sequenced because the entire RNA isolate underwent reverse transcription. Libraries were prepared by immunoSEQ multiplex PCR; TCRdb keeps only in-frame clonotypes and omits some of them. The sample records some 270,000 clones, over 12% being singletons. The sequenced sample consisted of naive CD4+ T cells from blood. The receptors here all came from a middle-aged woman in good health.

The rearrangement uses TRBV19 and TRBJ2-2, with 15 bases aligning to TRBD2. V shed 6 bases, J shed 5 bases, and the junction held 16 bases outside the gene matches. CDR3 size: 20 residues. Germline assignment: CDR1 LNHDA and CDR2 SQIVND (reference sequence). The CDR3 reads CASSQGLAGGRLRGTGELFF. CDR3 coding DNA: TGTGCCAGTAGCCAAGGACTAGCGGGGGGGCGGCTCCGAGGGACCGGGGAGCTGTTTTTT.

This clone was recorded a few times. J is TRBJ2-2 and V is TRBV6-4; maybe TRBD2 (6 bases). V was pared by 6 bases and J by 0 bases, with 8 bases between. This CDR3 spans 14 amino acids. Germline V CDR1 and CDR2: MRHNA, SNTAGT. The CDR3 reads CASSAGPNTGELFF. CDR3 DNA sequence: TGTGCCAGCAGCGCGGGACCGAACACCGGGGAGCTGTTTTTT.

This chain connects TRBV6-1 to TRBJ2-5; maybe TRBD2 (6 bases). The CDR3 contains 16 residues. CDR1 is MNHNS and CDR2 is SASEGT in the germline V gene. Trimming stripped 4 bases from V and 5 bases from J, with 20 bases between. CDR3 in amino acids: CASSGVNLAHRETQYF. CDR3 nucleotide sequence: TGTGCCAGCAGTGGCGTGAATCTAGCGCACAGGGAGACCCAGTACTTC.

There are a few counts of this clone. The chain is built from TRBV21-1 and TRBJ1-1. TRBV21-1 is shown as a pseudogene. The CDR3 is 17 amino acids. The CDR3 spells CASSKPKEAPRNTEAFF. DNA for the CDR3: TGTGCCAGCAGCAAACCCAAAGAGGCTCCCCGGAACACTGAAGCTTTCTTT.

The chain is built from TRBV7-8 and TRBJ2-1; 8 bases map to TRBD1. This CDR3 comprises 15 residues. Germline V gives CDR1 SGHVS, CDR2 FQNEAQ. V lost 5 bases, J lost 8 bases, and 11 bases stayed unmatched. The CDR3 region has the DNA TGTGCCAGCAGCCTTCGGACAGGGAAGAGGGATGAGCAGTTCTTC. This codes for CASSLRTGKRDEQFF.

This rearrangement joins TRBV29-1 to TRBJ1-2; the match to TRBD1 covers 9 bases. Germline V gives CDR1 SQVTM, CDR2 ANQGSEA. This CDR3 is built from 16 residues. Trimming removed 3 bases from V and 1 base from J; junction bases left unmatched: 9. CDR3 coding DNA: TGCAGCGTTGACCGGGACAGGGTAGTGCATAACTATGGCTACACCTTC. Translating gives CSVDRDRVVHNYGYTF.

This clone has just a few counts. The V and J genes are TRBV19 and TRBJ1-3, with D possibly matching TRBD1 (5 bases). V gave up 3 bases and J gave up 2 bases, with 8 bases separating them. The CDR3 consists of 14 residues. CDR1 and CDR2 (germline): LNHDA, SQIVND (reference sequence). The CDR3 here is CASSIGRAGNTIYF. CDR3 in DNA: TGTGCCAGTAGTATCGGCAGGGCTGGAAACACCATATATTTT.

To note about this clone: The junction and the germline gene differ at one end; a read error may be behind it. J is TRBJ2-6 and V is TRBV5-1, with a possible D match to TRBD1 (6 bases). Looked up from germline, CDR1 is SGHRS and CDR2 is YFSETQ. The CDR3 covers 15 residues. The CDR3 DNA follows: TGCGCCAGCAGCCCGGACAGCTCTGGGGTCAACGTCCTGACTTTC. Residues: CASSPDSSGVNVLTF.

This clone was seen more than once but under ten times. In DNA, the CDR3 is TGTGCCAGCAGCTTAGTCACACAACAAGAGACCCAGTACTTC. As protein: CASSLVTQQETQYF. The chain has TRBV7-9 and TRBJ2-5; no reliable D call. Germline lookup yields CDR1 SEHNR and CDR2 FQNEAQ (reference sequence). This CDR3 is 14 amino acids long. The V end lost 1 base, the J end lost 2 bases, and 8 bases lay between the germline ends. The full variable domain, rest sourced from reference TRBV7-9 and TRBJ2-5, is DTGVSQNPRHKITKRGQNVTFRCDPISEHNRLYWYRQTLGQGPEFLTYFQNEAQLEKSRLLSDRFSAERPKGSFSTLEIQRTEQGDSAMYLCASSLVTQQETQYFGPGTRLLVL.

This clone appeared a few times. The chain uses TRBV11-2 and TRBJ1-2; 9 nucleotides agree with TRBD1. CDR1 and CDR2 from the germline V gene are SGHAT and FQNNGV. The CDR3 spans 14 residues. V shed 7 bases, J shed 7 bases, and the junction held 10 bases outside the gene matches. CDR3: CASTAAGQGGGYTF. Here the CDR3 DNA reads TGTGCCAGCACGGCCGCGGGACAGGGAGGTGGCTACACCTTC.

V is TRBV29-1 and J is TRBJ1-1, with D perhaps matching TRBD1 (5 bases). With 4 bases removed from V and 1 base from J, the gap between germline ends came to 16 bases. There are 15 residues in the CDR3. From germline, CDR1 is SQVTM and CDR2 ANQGSEA. CDR3 nucleotides: TGCAGCGTTGTAAATACGGGGGTGACGAACACTGAAGCTTTCTTT. Residues: CSVVNTGVTNTEAFF.

The chain has TRBV9 and TRBJ2-1, with D possibly matching TRBD2 (5 bases). The germline gives CDR1 SGDLS, CDR2 YYNGEE. This CDR3 is built from 15 residues. Trimming cost V 0 bases and J 0 bases, with 7 bases left between them. In DNA, the CDR3 is TGTGCCAGCAGCGTAGTAGGGAGCTCCTACAATGAGCAGTTCTTC. Translated: CASSVVGSSYNEQFF.

This chain uses TRBV6-1 with TRBJ2-3, with a possible D match to TRBD2 (6 bases). The CDR3 is 14 amino acids. Germline CDR1 reads MNHNS; CDR2 reads SASEGT. Trimming cost V 2 bases and J 6 bases, with 12 bases left between them. This CDR3 is CASSETGGVDTQYF. CDR3 nucleotides: TGTGCCAGCAGTGAAACCGGGGGAGTGGATACGCAGTATTTT.

The chain is built from TRBV6-1 and TRBJ2-2, with 14 bases aligning to TRBD2. The CDR3 totals 15 residues. CDR1 is MNHNS and CDR2 is SASEGT in the germline V gene. Trimming cost V 11 bases and J 0 bases; bases outside gene matches: 2. In nucleotides, the CDR3 is TGTGCCGGGACTAGCGGGGGCGCGAACACCGGGGAGCTGTTTTTT. This encodes CAGTSGGANTGELFF.

There are a few counts of this clone. The rearrangement uses TRBV18 and TRBJ2-7; possible D gene TRBD2, 6 bases. The CDR3 has 14 residues. CDR1 is KGHSH, CDR2 LQKENI, per germline. The V end was cut by 0 bases, the J end by 6 bases, with 12 bases between. CDR3: CASSPPSWEAEQYF. DNA of the CDR3: TGTGCCAGCTCACCACCTTCCTGGGAGGCCGAGCAGTACTTC.

This clone was detected only a few times. V gene TRBV19 combines with J gene TRBJ2-7; TRBD1 matches at 9 bases. This CDR3 contains 15 residues. Trimming took 4 bases from V and 7 from J; bases not matched to a gene: 11. Germline V gene sequence: CDR1 LNHDA, CDR2 SQIVND (reference sequence). In DNA form, the CDR3 reads TGTGCCAGTAGTACGACCGGGACAGGGTTGGAAGAGCAGTACTTC. Translating it yields CASSTTGTGLEEQYF.

This clone was seen more than once but under ten times. The chain couples TRBV18 to TRBJ1-5; D uncertain. Trimming stripped 2 bases from V and 2 bases from J, with 7 bases between. CDR1 and CDR2 from the germline V gene are KGHSH and LQKENI. CDR3 length: 14 amino acids. Here the CDR3 DNA reads TGTGCCAGCTCACCAGGGGAGGGCAATCAGCCCCAGCATTTT. This encodes CASSPGEGNQPQHF.

The chain carries TRBV5-4 and TRBJ2-1, with 8 bases matching TRBD2. The CDR3 totals 17 residues. The germline V gene encodes CDR1 SGHNT and CDR2 YYREEE (reference sequence). After removal of 2 bases from V and 4 bases from J, the junction contained 11 bases not matched to a gene. The CDR3 DNA is TGTGCCAGCAGCTTAGGCGGGGCTAGCGGGTTTTACAATGAGCAGTTCTTC. Amino acids: CASSLGGASGFYNEQFF. Supplemented by reference TRBV5-4 and TRBJ2-1, the full variable domain reads ETGVTQSPTHLIKTRGQQVTLRCSSQSGHNTVSWYQQALGQGPQFIFQYYREEENGRGNFPPRFSGLQFPNYSSELNVNALELDDSALYLCASSLGGASGFYNEQFFGPGTRLTVL.

This clone was found a few times. This chain uses TRBV5-4 with TRBJ2-5, with a weak D call TRBD2 (6 bases). V shed 3 bases and J shed 5 bases, with 11 bases lying between them. The V gene's germline CDR1 is SGHNT and CDR2 YYREEE (reference sequence). The CDR3 is 13 amino acids. In nucleotides, the CDR3 is TGTGCCAGCAGCTCGGAGGGGATGGAGACCCAGTACTTC. This encodes CASSSEGMETQYF.

This clone came up a few times. V usage is TRBV6-6 and J usage is TRBJ2-3; 8 bases agree with TRBD1. Per the germline V gene, CDR1 is MNHNY and CDR2 is SVGAGI (reference sequence). The V segment lost 2 bases and the J segment 5 bases; nucleotides outside the gene matches: 6. The CDR3 is 15 residues long. The CDR3 loop reads CASSYGQGPGDTQYF. In nucleotides, the CDR3 is TGTGCCAGCAGTTACGGACAGGGTCCAGGAGATACGCAGTATTTT.

The sample holds a few counts of this clone. The rearrangement joins TRBV11-2 to TRBJ2-5; 8 bases are a match to TRBD2. V shed 5 bases and J 7 bases; nucleotides not matched to a gene: 12. CDR1 is SGHAT, CDR2 FQNNGV, per germline. The CDR3 sequence is 15 residues long. CDR3 amino acids: CASSLGGGLALTQYF. The CDR3 DNA is TGTGCCAGCAGCCTCGGGGGGGGCCTAGCGTTGACCCAGTACTTC.